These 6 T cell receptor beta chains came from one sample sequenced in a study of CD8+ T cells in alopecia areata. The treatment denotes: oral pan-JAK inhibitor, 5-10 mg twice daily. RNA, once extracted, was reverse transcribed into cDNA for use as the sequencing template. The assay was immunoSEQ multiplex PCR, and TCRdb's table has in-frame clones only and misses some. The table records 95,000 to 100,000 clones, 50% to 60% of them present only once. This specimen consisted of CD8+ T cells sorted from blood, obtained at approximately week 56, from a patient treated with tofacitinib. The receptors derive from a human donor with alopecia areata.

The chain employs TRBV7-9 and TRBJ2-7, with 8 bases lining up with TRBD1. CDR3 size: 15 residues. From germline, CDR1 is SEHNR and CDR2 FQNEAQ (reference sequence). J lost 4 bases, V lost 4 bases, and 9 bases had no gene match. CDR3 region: CASSYTGQGSYEQYF. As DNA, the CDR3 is TGTGCCAGCAGCTATACTGGACAGGGTTCTTACGAGCAGTACTTC. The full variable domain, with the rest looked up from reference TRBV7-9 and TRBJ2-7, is DTGVSQNPRHKITKRGQNVTFRCDPISEHNRLYWYRQTLGQGPEFLTYFQNEAQLEKSRLLSDRFSAERPKGSFSTLEIQRTEQGDSAMYLCASSYTGQGSYEQYFGPGTRLTVT.

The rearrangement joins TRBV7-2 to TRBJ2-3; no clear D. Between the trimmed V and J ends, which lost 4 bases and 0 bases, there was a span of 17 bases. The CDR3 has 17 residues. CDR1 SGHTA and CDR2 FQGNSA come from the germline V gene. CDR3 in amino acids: CASSSPGGTTSTDTQYF. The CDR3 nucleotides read TGTGCCAGCAGCTCCCCTGGCGGAACAACTAGCACAGATACGCAGTATTTT.

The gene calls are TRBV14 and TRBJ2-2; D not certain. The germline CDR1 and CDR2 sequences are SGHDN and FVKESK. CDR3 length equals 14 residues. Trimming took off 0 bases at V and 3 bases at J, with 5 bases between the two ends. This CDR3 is CASSQERYTGELFF. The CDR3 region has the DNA TGTGCCAGCAGCCAAGAAAGATACACCGGGGAGCTGTTTTTT.

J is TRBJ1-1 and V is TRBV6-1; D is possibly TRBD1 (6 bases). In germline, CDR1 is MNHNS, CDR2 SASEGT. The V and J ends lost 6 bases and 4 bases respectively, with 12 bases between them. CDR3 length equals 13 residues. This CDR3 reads CASSETGTTEAFF. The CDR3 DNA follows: TGTGCCAGCAGCGAAACAGGGACCACTGAAGCTTTCTTT.

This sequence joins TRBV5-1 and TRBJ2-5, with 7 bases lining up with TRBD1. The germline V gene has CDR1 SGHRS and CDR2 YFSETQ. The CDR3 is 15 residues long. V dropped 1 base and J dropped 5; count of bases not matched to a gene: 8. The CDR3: CASSLRFGDSETQYF. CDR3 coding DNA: TGCGCCAGCAGCTTGAGATTCGGGGACAGCGAGACCCAGTACTTC.

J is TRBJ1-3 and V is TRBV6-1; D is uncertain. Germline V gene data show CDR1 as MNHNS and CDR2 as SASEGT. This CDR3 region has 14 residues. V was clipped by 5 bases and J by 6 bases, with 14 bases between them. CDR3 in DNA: TGTGCCAGCAGTCCAAGACGTCTCGTAAACACCATATATTTT. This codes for CASSPRRLVNTIYF.